Listed here are 13 T cell receptor beta chains from one sample, sequenced in a study of Tregs in tolerant kidney transplant recipients. Clones were sequenced by immunoSEQ multiplex PCR, and TCRdb holds only the in-frame ones, with some missing. The table lists under 85,000 clones, around 90% of them singletons. The specimen was CD4+ T cells from blood, collected before the transplant. These receptors all stem from a human donor who received a combined kidney and bone marrow transplant.

This clone was observed a single time. The rearrangement uses TRBV5-1 and TRBJ2-1, with TRBD1 matching 8 bases. The CDR3 loop spans 14 amino acids. V gave up 5 bases and J gave up 6 bases; unmatched junction bases: 7. The V gene's germline CDR1 is SGHRS and CDR2 YFSETQ. CDR3 loop: CASRVGQGRNEQFF. As DNA, the CDR3 is TGCGCCAGCAGAGTAGGACAGGGACGCAATGAGCAGTTCTTC.

The chain recombines TRBV18 with TRBJ1-1; D gene ambiguous. CDR1 is KGHSH and CDR2 is LQKENI in the germline V gene. Trimming took 2 bases from V and 1 from J, leaving 11 bases between them. The CDR3 length is 15 residues. The CDR3 DNA sequence: TGTGCCAGCTCACCAAGCGTGGGTGCGAACACTGAAGCTTTCTTT. Its protein product is CASSPSVGANTEAFF.

This chain uses TRBV28 with TRBJ2-3; 10 positions match TRBD2. Germline V gene lookup returns CDR1 MDHEN and CDR2 SYDVKM. This CDR3 spans 14 amino acids. V lost 6 bases, J lost 7 bases, and 7 bases stayed unmatched. In nucleotides, the CDR3 is TGTGCCAGCAGGGCTAGCGGGAGTGGAAATACGCAGTATTTT. Its protein is CASRASGSGNTQYF.

As DNA, the CDR3 is TGTGCCAGCTCACAGCAGGGGACCCTTAACACCGGGGAGCTGTTTTTT. Its translation is CASSQQGTLNTGELFF. V is TRBV18 and J is TRBJ2-2; possible D gene TRBD1, 6 bases. In germline, CDR1 is KGHSH, CDR2 LQKENI. The V end lost 4 bases, the J end lost 2 bases, and 14 bases lay between the germline ends. The CDR3 runs 16 residues. The full variable domain, in which reference TRBV18 and TRBJ2-2 provide the parts outside the CDR3, is NAGVMQNPRHLVRRRGQEARLRCSPMKGHSHVYWYRQLPEEGLKFMVYLQKENIIDESGMPKERFSAEFPKEGPSILRIQQVVRGDSAAYFCASSQQGTLNTGELFFGEGSRLTVL.

The chain links TRBV6-5 to TRBJ1-4; TRBD1 matches 8 bases. This CDR3 comprises 12 residues. Trimming cost V 10 bases and J 8 bases; bases outside gene matches: 6. CDR1 and CDR2 (germline): MNHEY, SVGAGI. The CDR3: CATGQGGEKLFF. DNA for the CDR3: TGTGCCACCGGACAGGGTGGGGAAAAACTGTTTTTT.

The J gene is TRBJ2-7, the V gene TRBV20-1, with D perhaps matching TRBD2 (5 bases). Per germline, CDR1 DFQATT and CDR2 SNEGSKA (reference sequence). Trimming stripped 4 bases from V and 6 bases from J, with 10 bases between. The CDR3 is 11 amino acids. The CDR3 reads CSATSGIEQYF. Written as DNA, the CDR3 is TGCAGTGCTACATCCGGGATCGAGCAGTACTTC.

This chain joins TRBV27 and TRBJ2-2, with 8 bases lining up with TRBD1. Germline V gives CDR1 MNHEY, CDR2 SMNVEV (reference sequence). V was clipped by 6 bases and J by 4 bases; unmatched bases: 4. This CDR3 has 14 residues. In nucleotides, the CDR3 is TGTGCCAGCAGCCGGGACAGGTCCACCGGGGAGCTGTTTTTT. It specifies CASSRDRSTGELFF.

The CDR3 loop reads CASRRTSGSLSWGEQYF. In DNA, the CDR3 is TGTGCCAGCAGGCGGACTAGCGGATCCCTTAGTTGGGGCGAGCAGTACTTC. This sequence joins TRBV5-4 and TRBJ2-7, with 10 bases that match TRBD2. Per germline, CDR1 SGHNT and CDR2 YYREEE (reference sequence). The CDR3 is made up of 17 amino acids. Unmatched junction bases numbered 17, after V lost 5 bases and J lost 6 bases.

The CDR3 coding sequence is TGTGCCAGCGGGGGAGGTATAGATACGCAGTATTTT. Residues: CASGGGIDTQYF. This chain joins TRBV28 and TRBJ2-3; tentative D call: TRBD2 (6 bases). This CDR3 is built from 12 residues. Germline values: CDR1 MDHEN, CDR2 SYDVKM. The germline V and J ends were trimmed by 8 bases and 5 bases, with 11 bases remaining between them.

The genes are TRBV7-3 and TRBJ2-1; 10 positions match TRBD2. V lost 2 bases and J lost 7; bases outside the gene matches: 5. This CDR3 region has 15 residues. Germline values: CDR1 SGHTA, CDR2 FQGTGA. The CDR3 coding sequence is TGTGCCAGCAGCTTAGTAGCGGGAGGTGGGAATGAGCAGTTCTTC. Translated: CASSLVAGGGNEQFF.

This chain connects TRBV4-1 to TRBJ2-3; TRBD2 agrees at 9 bases. The CDR3 contains 20 residues. The ends lost 1 base at V and 2 bases at J; junction bases unmatched: 16. Germline CDR1 and CDR2: MGHRA and YSYEKL. The DNA of the CDR3 is TGCGCCAGCAGCCAAGGAGGTAGTTTCGGGCTAGCGGGGTTCACAGATACGCAGTATTTT. Its protein product is CASSQGGSFGLAGFTDTQYF.

This chain links TRBV2 with TRBJ2-5; 9 bases agree with TRBD2. Trimming at V came to 2 bases and at J to 5 bases, leaving 6 bases not matched to a gene. Per germline, CDR1 SNHLY and CDR2 FYNNEI. The CDR3 has 15 amino acids. The CDR3 protein is CASSEKLAGVETQYF. The CDR3, as DNA: TGTGCCAGCAGTGAAAAATTAGCGGGAGTGGAGACCCAGTACTTC.

For the CDR3, the DNA is TGTGCCAGCAGCTCAAGGACTAGCGGACAAGAGACCCAGTACTTC. Its translation is CASSSRTSGQETQYF. The chain carries TRBV7-2 and TRBJ2-5; 10 nucleotides agree with TRBD2. CDR3 size: 15 residues. The V gene's germline CDR1 is SGHTA and CDR2 FQGNSA. The V segment lost 4 bases and the J segment 2 bases; nucleotides outside the gene matches: 4.